This note documents a single T cell receptor (beta chain) sequence. Its antigen remains unidentified. The sample belongs to a study of B cell selection in AIRE deficiency. Regulatory T cells were sorted as CD4+CD25hiCD127low/negative. Unrelated healthy donors provided the controls. Study observations and caveats: Patient Tconv cells held approximately 30% of Treg sequences shared by healthy donors. Healthy donors alone shared under 35% of 4,000 or so Treg sequences; patients alone about 10%. Shared Treg sequences had shorter CDR3s, biased toward rearrangements with few non-templated insertions.

Germline-derived CDR1 and CDR2 are KGHSH and LQKENI. The CDR3 covers 18 residues. V shed 2 bases, J shed 6 bases, and the junction held 16 bases outside the gene matches. The assay was immunoSEQ multiplex PCR, and TCRdb's table has in-frame clones only and misses some. The table lists 20,000 to 30,000 clones, around 93% of them singletons. The sequencing input was CD4+CD25+ Tregs sorted from PBMCs. The receptor comes from a human donor in good health. The gene calls are TRBV18 and TRBJ2-1, with 7 bases lining up with TRBD2. CDR3 sequence reads: CASSPIIVWEGHINEQFF. The CDR3 DNA reads TGTGCCAGCTCACCAATAATTGTGTGGGAGGGGCATATCAATGAGCAGTTCTTC.